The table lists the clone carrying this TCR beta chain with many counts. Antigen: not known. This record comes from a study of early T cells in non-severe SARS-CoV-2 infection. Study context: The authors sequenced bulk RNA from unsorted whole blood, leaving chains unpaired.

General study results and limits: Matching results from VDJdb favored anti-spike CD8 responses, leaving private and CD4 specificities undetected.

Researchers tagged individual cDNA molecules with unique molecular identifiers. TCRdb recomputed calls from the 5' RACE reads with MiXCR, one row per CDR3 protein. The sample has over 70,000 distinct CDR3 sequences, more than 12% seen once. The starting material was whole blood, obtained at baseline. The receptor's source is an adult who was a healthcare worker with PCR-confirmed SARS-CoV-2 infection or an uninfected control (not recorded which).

CDR3 nucleotides: TGCGCCAGCAGGACGGGAGGGCCGGTCAATGAGCAGTTCTTC. Its translation is CASRTGGPVNEQFF. The chain couples TRBV5-1 to TRBJ2-1; 8 bases fit TRBD2. After removal of 5 bases from V and 6 bases from J, the junction contained 7 bases not matched to a gene. CDR1 is SGHRS, CDR2 YFSETQ, per germline. The CDR3 totals 14 residues. The whole variable domain, filled in from reference TRBV5-1 and TRBJ2-1, reads KAGVTQTPRYLIKTRGQQVTLSCSPISGHRSVSWYQQTPGQGLQFLFEYFSETQRNKGNFPGRFSGRQFSNSRSEMNVSTLELGDSALYLCASRTGGPVNEQFFGPGTRLTVL.